The 8 T cell receptor beta chains listed next were all sequenced from one sample in a study of blood T cell repertoires in COVID-19. Profiled with immunoSEQ multiplex PCR; TCRdb holds only in-frame clones, not every one. The sample lists about 180,000 clones; about 88% were seen once. What was sequenced was peripheral blood. The receptors shown here come from a woman in her forties or fifties with COVID-19, enrolled during active disease.

The rearrangement joins TRBV27 to TRBJ1-4; D gene unclear. With 1 base removed from V and 8 bases from J, the gap between germline ends came to 14 bases. Looked up from germline, CDR1 is MNHEY and CDR2 is SMNVEV (reference sequence). The CDR3 length is 15 residues. CDR3 sequence (DNA): TGTGCCAGCAGTTTATTTCTTTCAGCGCGCGAAAAACTGTTTTTT. Its translation: CASSLFLSAREKLFF.

CDR3 DNA sequence: TGTGCCTGGAGTGCCGGGGACAGCGTTCAGCCCCAGCATTTT. Translating gives CAWSAGDSVQPQHF. The V call is TRBV30, the J call TRBJ1-5, with 7 bases lining up with TRBD1. The CDR3 runs 14 residues. Per the germline V gene, CDR1 is GTSNPN and CDR2 is SVGIG (reference sequence). Germline trimming cut 1 base from V and 6 bases from J; bases unmatched to any gene: 6.

The chain combines TRBV4-2 with TRBJ1-2; 7 nucleotides line up with TRBD1. The V and J ends lost 1 base and 5 bases, in that order; junction bases with no gene match: 7. This CDR3 region has 15 residues. Germline assignment: CDR1 LGHNA and CDR2 YNFKEQ. The chain's CDR3 is CASSQGAGQFYGYTF. In DNA, the CDR3 is TGTGCCAGCAGCCAAGGGGCGGGACAGTTTTATGGCTACACCTTC.

CDR3 DNA: TGTGCCAGCAGCTTAAGGACTAGCGGGGCCAGGGGGACCCAGTACTTC. This encodes CASSLRTSGARGTQYF. The rearrangement links TRBV11-2 to TRBJ2-5; TRBD2 aligns across 12 bases. The germline V gene has CDR1 SGHAT and CDR2 FQNNGV. V lost 2 bases to trimming and J lost 7 bases; unmatched junction nucleotides: 8. This CDR3 is 16 amino acids long.

The V gene is TRBV12-3 or TRBV12-4, the J gene TRBJ1-5, with D unclear. This CDR3 is built from 13 residues. V was cut by 1 base and J by 4 bases, with 5 bases left in between. The CDR3 reads CASSLGLNQPQHF. The CDR3 coding sequence is TGTGCCAGCAGTTTAGGTCTTAATCAGCCCCAGCATTTT.

V gene TRBV5-1 combines with J gene TRBJ2-2; D is ambiguous. The CDR3 length is 16 residues. Trimming cost V 0 bases and J 2 bases, with 11 bases left between them. Germline CDR1 reads SGHRS; CDR2 reads YFSETQ. The CDR3 DNA sequence: TGCGCCAGCAGCTTGGAGGTACAGAGTAACACCGGGGAGCTGTTTTTT. It codes for CASSLEVQSNTGELFF.

The sample holds a few counts of this clone. This chain joins TRBV25-1 and TRBJ2-2; D is possibly TRBD1 (5 bases). V was pared by 0 bases and J by 6 bases, with 17 bases between. The germline CDR1 and CDR2 sequences are MGHDK and SYGVNS. This CDR3 has 17 amino acids. Here the CDR3 reads CASSEYKSGKKAGELFF. CDR3 nucleotide sequence: TGTGCCAGCAGTGAATATAAGTCAGGGAAAAAGGCCGGGGAGCTGTTTTTT.

The gene calls are TRBV6-2 or TRBV6-3 and TRBJ1-1; no clear D. The CDR3 covers 17 residues. Trimming left V 2 bases short and J 0 bases short, with 16 bases between. Germline CDR1 is MNHEY and CDR2 is SVGEGT. CDR3 sequence (DNA): TGTGCCAGCAGTTACCCGAGCCGCGGGCTGGTGAACACTGAAGCTTTCTTT. Its translation: CASSYPSRGLVNTEAFF.